Sequencing of this TCR beta chain was carried out in a study of cytomegalovirus exposure and HLA in healthy donors. Researchers ran the PCR with 60 Vbeta and 13 Jbeta primers. The method was immunoSEQ multiplex PCR; TCRdb's version includes in-frame clones alone and lacks a portion of them. Altogether roughly 100,000 clones are present, around 71% being singletons, with the ten largest covering roughly 0.76%. CDR3 length: 15 amino acids. V shed 6 bases and J shed 9 bases, with 23 bases lying between them. Germline loops: CDR1 MDHEN, CDR2 SYDVKM. This clone was detected a few times. Its antigen is as yet unknown. Broader study findings: Reported findings show TCR beta sequences accurately forecast HLA-A and HLA-B alleles in most subjects. Later findings reportedly placed an Asian-associated ancestry cluster below the roughly 690-donor mean for N-insertions. Analysis was carried out at a later point, and it linked a missense DCLRE1C variant to TCR beta V- and J-gene trimming. The analysis excluded some indistinguishable V segments, including TRBV6-2 and TRBV6-3.

This rearrangement joins TRBV28 to TRBJ2-5; tentatively, D is TRBD1 (6 bases). The TCR comes from a boy aged 10-17 years in good health and CMV-seronegative. Sequencing was performed on PBMCs. In DNA, the CDR3 is TGTGCCAGCAGGCCTCCAGGGGTAACTGGCGGGCCCCAGTACTTC. Translating gives CASRPPGVTGGPQYF. Looking up the rest from reference TRBV28 and TRBJ2-5 gives the full variable domain: DVKVTQSSRYLVKRTGEKVFLECVQDMDHENMFWYRQDPGLGLRLIYFSYDVKMKEKGDIPEGYSVSREKKERFSLILESASTNQTSMYLCASRPPGVTGGPQYFGPGTRLLVL.